One TCR beta chain is described in this entry. This clone was observed a single time. It lacks a known antigen. Base qualities were left out, and no much larger clone turns up one base away. The CDR3 regions of human TCRbeta chains were analyzed by immunosequencing. As for how the authors treated the data: TCRs in the repertoires were matched against a reference library of SARS-CoV-2-specific TCRs that had been generated with the MIRA antigen-specificity platform. Breadth was defined as the fraction of unique TCRs that were SARS-CoV-2-associated. Depth was defined as the fraction of total T cells that were SARS-CoV-2-associated. Using the MIRA data, each spike-specific TCR was assigned both to the spike region to which the TCR was reactive and to a CD4 or CD8 class. Log10-transformed breadth and depth values were compared by one-way ANOVA with Sidak's multiple comparisons tests. TCRdb stores this immuneACCESS table with in-frame sequences only. Part of the clones is absent; in the studies checked, under half of the shortfall reflects unresolved V genes, and no reason is known for the rest. For V, J and clone size, that table is used; D and trimming come from the DNA. The sample table records roughly 77,000 clones; 92% of these occur just once. In total, the top ten clones hold more than 4.5% of the sample.

This specimen comes from a study of T cell responses to AZD1222 COVID-19 vaccine (dated by TCRdb to about 2021). Looking at the study overall: TCR sequencing covered fewer than 250 trial participants: nearly 210 given two doses of AZD1222 and 26 given two doses of MenACWY control vaccine. Enrollment into the trials was organized by age into subgroups of 18-55, 56-69 and 70-plus years, and those subgroups contained roughly 150, 30 and 60 TCR-sequenced participants, respectively.

The sample's time point label is to be understood as: about 28 days (+/-7) after the second vaccine dose. Because spike-specific TCR depth and breadth did not differ between the two schedules, AZD1222 recipients who got a second dose at roughly 4 weeks were pooled with those who got a second dose at roughly 12 weeks. Vaccinee samples were obtained from the UK trials COV001 and COV002, which included a single-blind randomized controlled phase 2/3 trial of AZD1222 (ChAdOx1 nCoV-19) in healthy adults. For TCRbeta chain sequencing, PBMC samples were collected from trial participants at day 0 and at day 28 after the second dose. What the work shows at the level of the full study, not this receptor alone: In the small 56-69-year group, the increase in depth fell short of significance, most likely because of low power. Because no samples from the day 14 peak response were available, repertoires could be characterized only after the peak T cell response. Spike-specific TCR breadth and depth rose significantly after two AZD1222 doses compared with day 0 and with MenACWY recipients. The vaccine-associated CD4 TCRs covered the entire spike protein, and the dominant responses fell in regions 160-218 and 743-854. Conclusions about previously exposed vaccinees are limited, since just 6 or 7 AZD1222 recipients were seropositive for SARS-CoV-2 at baseline. Participants were mostly white British and included more females than males, and it was suggested by the authors that clonal diversity may have been underestimated. Reportedly, almost half of the unique spike-specific TCRs recognized epitopes lying outside the regions that are mutated in the B.1.351 and B.1.1.7 variants.

V is cut back by 6 bases and J by 4 bases, with 8 bases in the junction unmatched. CDR3 length: 14 amino acids, cysteine to phenylalanine. Of all the DNA, just the CDR3 is kept, 42 bases in frame from base 1. The germline V gene gives CDR1 as MNHEY and CDR2 as SVGAGI. The TCR comes from an adult who received the AZD1222 COVID-19 vaccine. Rearrangement joined TRBV6-5 to TRBJ1-2; the central 7 bases match TRBD1. Here the sequenced sample was peripheral blood, taken 28 days after the second AZD1222 dose. The bases read TGTGCCAGCAGCCCCACGACAGGGTCCTATGGCTACACCTTC. Translated, it reads CASSPTTGSYGYTF.